The 26 T cell receptor beta chains presented below share a single source sample, sequenced in a study of early T cells in non-severe SARS-CoV-2 infection. One entry per CDR3 protein, called by TCRdb with MiXCR from the 5' RACE reads. This table has 40,000 to 55,000 distinct CDR3 sequences, less than 30% appearing once. The sequencing here drew on whole blood, taken at baseline. The receptor set was obtained from an adult who was a healthcare worker with PCR-confirmed SARS-CoV-2 infection or an uninfected control (not recorded which).

This rearrangement joins TRBV20-1 to TRBJ2-1, with D possibly TRBD2 on 6 matching bases. This CDR3 contains 15 residues. With 5 bases removed from V and 8 bases from J, the gap between germline ends came to 22 bases. Germline values: CDR1 DFQATT, CDR2 SNEGSKA (reference sequence). The CDR3 DNA reads TGCAGTGCTGTCAAAGGAGGGCTAGTTGACTATGAGCAGTTCTTC. It codes for CSAVKGGLVDYEQFF.

This clonotype has only a few counts. The rearrangement uses TRBV9 and TRBJ2-3, with D hard to call. Germline V CDR1 and CDR2: SGDLS, YYNGEE. The CDR3 length is 13 residues. The V and J ends lost 0 bases and 0 bases respectively, with 2 bases between them. CDR3 nucleotides: TGTGCCAGCAGCGTAGCTAGCACAGATACGCAGTATTTT. This translates into CASSVASTDTQYF.

This clonotype was detected a few times. The CDR3 DNA sequence: TGTGCCAGCAGCCCCCTGGAGAGCACAGATACGCAGTATTTT. It translates to CASSPLESTDTQYF. V is TRBV7-2 and J is TRBJ2-3, with D uncertain. The germline V and J ends were trimmed by 5 bases and 0 bases, with 9 bases remaining between them. Germline-derived CDR1 and CDR2 are SGHTA and FQGNSA. The CDR3 is 14 amino acids.

This clonotype came up a few times. The J gene is TRBJ2-7, the V gene TRBV12-3 or TRBV12-4; 9 nucleotides agree with TRBD2. The CDR3 runs to 14 residues. The V gene end was trimmed by 6 bases and the J gene end by 1 base; junction bases not matched to a gene: 4. CDR3 amino acids: CASRSSGDSYEQYF. DNA of the CDR3: TGTGCCAGCAGATCTAGCGGGGATTCCTACGAGCAGTACTTC.

The chain combines TRBV5-1 with TRBJ1-2, with D hard to call. Germline V gives CDR1 SGHRS, CDR2 YFSETQ. Trimming removed 4 bases from V and 0 bases from J, with 10 bases in between. The CDR3 totals 14 residues. DNA of the CDR3: TGCGCCAGCAGCCTTCGGCAGGCTAACTATGGCTACACCTTC. It is translated as CASSLRQANYGYTF.

J is TRBJ2-3 and V is TRBV5-6; maybe TRBD1 (6 bases). Trimming removed 4 bases from V and 2 bases from J, with 14 bases in between. The germline V gene has CDR1 SGHDT and CDR2 YYEEEE. The length of the CDR3 is 15 residues. The CDR3 sequence is CASSPLGGATDTQYF. In nucleotides, the CDR3 is TGTGCCAGCAGCCCCCTAGGGGGAGCCACAGATACGCAGTATTTT. Looking up the rest from reference TRBV5-6 and TRBJ2-3 gives the full variable domain: DAGVTQSPTHLIKTRGQQVTLRCSPKSGHDTVSWYQQALGQGPQFIFQYYEEEERQRGNFPDRFSGHQFPNYSSELNVNALLLGDSALYLCASSPLGGATDTQYFGPGTRLTVL.

V and J are TRBV24-1 and TRBJ2-1; 12 nucleotides match TRBD2. Germline V gene lookup returns CDR1 KGHDR and CDR2 SFDVKD. This CDR3 region has 15 residues. Unmatched junction bases numbered 12, after V lost 4 bases and J lost 15 bases. CDR3 in amino acids: CATSDSELAGGRWFF. The CDR3 nucleotides read TGTGCCACCAGTGACTCCGAACTAGCGGGGGGCCGATGGTTCTTC.

This chain connects TRBV6-5 to TRBJ1-2, with no clear D. The length of the CDR3 is 14 residues. Trimming removed 0 bases at V and 0 bases at J, with 5 bases between. CDR1 and CDR2 from the germline V gene are MNHEY and SVGAGI. The CDR3 DNA is TGTGCCAGCAGTTACTCATACTCTAACTATGGCTACACCTTC. It codes for CASSYSYSNYGYTF.

The genes are TRBV7-9 and TRBJ2-6, with D maybe TRBD2 (6 bases). V was pared by 4 bases and J by 2 bases, with 9 bases between. The length of the CDR3 is 15 residues. From germline, CDR1 is SEHNR and CDR2 FQNEAQ (reference sequence). CDR3: CASSSTGAGANVLTF. The CDR3 bases are TGTGCCAGCAGCTCCACGGGAGCTGGGGCCAACGTCCTGACTTTC.

The chain combines TRBV7-2 with TRBJ1-1; D remains unclear. V gave up 2 bases and J gave up 5 bases, with 12 bases separating them. The CDR3 is 14 amino acids. Germline CDR1 is SGHTA and CDR2 is FQGNSA. The CDR3 reads CASSLWLSRTEAFF. The CDR3 nucleotides read TGTGCCAGCAGCTTATGGCTATCTCGGACTGAAGCTTTCTTT.

This clonotype was counted a few times. J is TRBJ1-2 and V is TRBV14, with D uncertain. This CDR3 has 16 residues. The germline CDR1 and CDR2 sequences are SGHDN and FVKESK. V was clipped by 0 bases and J by 5 bases, with 16 bases between them. The CDR3 spells CASSQDRRPTPYGYTF. In DNA, the CDR3 is TGTGCCAGCAGCCAAGATCGGCGGCCCACTCCTTATGGCTACACCTTC.

The V and J genes are TRBV5-1 and TRBJ1-3; D remains unclear. The CDR3 is made up of 12 amino acids. Germline CDR1 and CDR2: SGHRS and YFSETQ. Trimming pared 7 bases from V and 8 bases from J, leaving 13 bases between. This CDR3 reads CASPVFFHTIYF. CDR3 DNA: TGCGCCAGCCCAGTTTTTTTTCACACCATATATTTT.

The chain links TRBV5-4 to TRBJ1-1; TRBD1 matches at 9 bases. Losses at the gene ends were 2 bases for V and 3 bases for J; bases not matched to a gene: 5. The germline V gene has CDR1 SGHNT and CDR2 YYREEE (reference sequence). CDR3 length: 15 amino acids. CDR3 in DNA: TGTGCCAGCAGCTTTAAGACAGGGGGGGACACTGAAGCTTTCTTT. Its protein product is CASSFKTGGDTEAFF.

This clonotype was seen at least ten times. The chain links TRBV7-9 to TRBJ1-2, with TRBD1 matching over 8 bases. CDR1 is SEHNR, CDR2 FQNEAQ, per germline (reference sequence). This CDR3 has 13 residues. V lost 5 bases to trimming and J lost 7 bases; unmatched junction nucleotides: 6. For the CDR3, the DNA is TGTGCCAGCAGCACCCCAGGGGGCGCTGGCTACACCTTC. This translates into CASSTPGGAGYTF.

This clonotype was seen only a few times. The rearrangement uses TRBV7-2 and TRBJ2-4; 8 nucleotides align to TRBD1. The V gene's germline CDR1 is SGHTA and CDR2 FQGNSA. Losses at the gene ends were 5 bases for V and 11 bases for J; bases not matched to a gene: 11. The length of the CDR3 is 14 residues. The CDR3 reads CASSLLGQANVQYF. The CDR3, as DNA: TGTGCCAGCAGCCTTCTGGGACAGGCCAACGTTCAGTACTTC.

A few counts support this clonotype. The chain couples TRBV6-1 to TRBJ2-7; TRBD1 matches 7 bases. Germline values: CDR1 MNHNS, CDR2 SASEGT. With 8 bases clipped from V and 5 bases from J, the junction kept 12 bases outside the gene matches. The CDR3 totals 14 residues. The CDR3 sequence: CASAPQGFPHEQYF. CDR3 DNA sequence: TGTGCCAGCGCCCCACAGGGGTTCCCCCACGAGCAGTACTTC.

This clonotype was recorded a few times. Its ends do not fully match the called genes, so a read error is possible. This chain links TRBV3-1 with TRBJ1-2, with D unclear. The CDR3 totals 12 residues. Germline loops: CDR1 LGHDT, CDR2 YNNKEL (reference sequence). CDR3 nucleotide sequence: TGTGCCAGCACCCAAGGAGGCAGGGGCTACACCTTC. It yields the protein CASTQGGRGYTF.

This clonotype was counted at least ten times. The chain couples TRBV27 to TRBJ1-2; 8 bases map to TRBD1. The V segment lost 0 bases and the J segment 8 bases; nucleotides outside the gene matches: 2. From germline, CDR1 is MNHEY and CDR2 SMNVEV (reference sequence). The CDR3 totals 13 residues. CDR3 sequence reads: CASSLSAGGGYTF. DNA for the CDR3: TGTGCCAGCAGTTTATCGGCAGGGGGCGGCTACACCTTC.

The CDR3 region is CASSVGVYTEAFF. The CDR3 DNA reads TGTGCCAGCAGTGTCGGGGTCTACACTGAAGCTTTCTTT. The gene calls are TRBV2 and TRBJ1-1; D is unresolved. The CDR3 is 13 amino acids. Per the germline V gene, CDR1 is SNHLY and CDR2 is FYNNEI. V shed 4 bases and J shed 3 bases, with 9 bases lying between them.

The rearrangement uses TRBV3-1 and TRBJ2-7; 7 positions agree with TRBD1. The CDR3 is made up of 16 amino acids. V was clipped by 0 bases and J by 7 bases; unmatched bases: 12. Germline-derived CDR1 and CDR2 are LGHDT and YNNKEL (reference sequence). Here the CDR3 reads CASSQDREGAFREQYF. CDR3 DNA sequence: TGTGCCAGCAGCCAAGATCGTGAGGGGGCGTTTAGGGAGCAGTACTTC.

Only a few counts were recorded for this clonotype. V gene TRBV20-1 combines with J gene TRBJ2-5; TRBD1 might be the D (6 bases). Germline assignment: CDR1 DFQATT and CDR2 SNEGSKA (reference sequence). This CDR3 has 14 residues. V was shortened by 6 bases and J by 4 bases, with 18 bases between the two germline ends. CDR3 sequence reads: CSAPARGYRETQYF. CDR3 sequence (DNA): TGCAGTGCCCCCGCCAGGGGTTACCGAGAGACCCAGTACTTC.

This clonotype occurred a few times. The CDR3 reads CASSEVGHYEQYF. The CDR3 DNA is TGTGCCAGCAGTGAGGTAGGGCACTACGAGCAGTACTTC. The chain has TRBV2 and TRBJ2-7, with D unresolved. Deletions cut 3 bases from V and 3 bases from J, with 9 bases between. The CDR3 is made up of 13 amino acids. Germline loops: CDR1 SNHLY, CDR2 FYNNEI.

The chain carries TRBV19 and TRBJ1-5; D not certain. The germline V and J ends were trimmed by 6 bases and 7 bases, with 16 bases remaining between them. The CDR3 has 14 residues. Looked up from germline, CDR1 is LNHDA and CDR2 is SQIVND (reference sequence). The chain's CDR3 is CASSTEIGGQPQHF. The CDR3 nucleotides read TGTGCCAGTAGCACCGAGATTGGTGGACAGCCCCAGCATTTT.

By share, this clonotype counts as medium-sized. The V call is TRBV7-8, the J call TRBJ1-5; D is undetermined. V was trimmed by 1 base and J by 5 bases, leaving 9 bases between them. CDR1 SGHVS and CDR2 FQNEAQ come from the germline V gene. CDR3 size: 14 residues. The CDR3 spells CASSLVPGYQPQHF. The CDR3 region has the DNA TGTGCCAGCAGCTTAGTTCCAGGCTATCAGCCCCAGCATTTT.

This clonotype was seen ten or more times. V is TRBV2 and J is TRBJ1-4; tentatively, D is TRBD1 (6 bases). Germline CDR1 and CDR2: SNHLY and FYNNEI. Trimming removed 3 bases from V and 4 bases from J, with 12 bases in between. This CDR3 is built from 15 residues. The CDR3 spells CASSDRTVFNEKLFF. The CDR3 nucleotides read TGTGCCAGCAGTGACAGGACAGTCTTTAATGAAAAACTGTTTTTT.

This clonotype has a handful of counts. The V and J genes are TRBV7-7 and TRBJ2-5; D gene ambiguous. Germline CDR1 and CDR2: SSHAT and FNYEAQ (reference sequence). The CDR3 is 12 residues long. Trimming took 5 bases from V and 0 from J, leaving 4 bases between them. The CDR3: CASSKYQETQYF. The CDR3 region has the DNA TGTGCCAGCAGCAAGTACCAAGAGACCCAGTACTTC.